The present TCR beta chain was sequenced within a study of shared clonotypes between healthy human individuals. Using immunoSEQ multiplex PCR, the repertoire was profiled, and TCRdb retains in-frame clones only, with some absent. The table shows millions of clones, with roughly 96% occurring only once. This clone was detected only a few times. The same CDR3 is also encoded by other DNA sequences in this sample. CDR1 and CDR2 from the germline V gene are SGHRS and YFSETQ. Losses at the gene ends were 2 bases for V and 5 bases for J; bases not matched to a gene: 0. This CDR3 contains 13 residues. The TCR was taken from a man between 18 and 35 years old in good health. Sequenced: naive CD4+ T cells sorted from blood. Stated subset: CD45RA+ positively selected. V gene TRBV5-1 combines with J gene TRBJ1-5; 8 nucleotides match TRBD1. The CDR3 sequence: CASSLQGDQPQHF. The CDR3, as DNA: TGCGCCAGCAGCTTACAGGGGGATCAGCCCCAGCATTTT.